The present TCR beta chain was sequenced within a study of CD8 T cells in ankylosing spondylitis (dated by TCRdb to 2017 to 2019). Turning to the overall study: The study profiled T cell receptor beta repertoires in healthy donors and ankylosing spondylitis patients to find disease-linked TCR variants. In total, the full study cohort was made up of roughly 110 healthy donors and more than 20 ankylosing spondylitis patients. Peripheral blood was sampled, and synovial fluid was also collected from ankylosing spondylitis patients.

Deletion took 4 bases off V and 4 bases off J, with a span of 11 bases between the germline ends. From the cysteine through the phenylalanine, the CDR3 covers 14 amino acids. Only CDR3 DNA remains: 42 bases, in frame from the first base. Reading the germline V gene gives CDR1 SGHTA and CDR2 FQGNSA. Overall study results and their limits: The disease-linked clones showed a CD8+ phenotype and occurred at relatively low frequencies in peripheral blood. Some motif variants were previously reported in synovial fluid and blood of reactive arthritis patients, suggesting common disease-initiation mechanisms. Significant enrichment of the disease-linked clones was reported in matched synovial fluid samples from ankylosing spondylitis patients. Blood from ankylosing spondylitis patients appeared to be characterized by a TCR beta motif made up of under ten highly homologous amino acid variants.

This clonotype was counted a few times. Its specific antigen is unknown. Base qualities are missing; no much larger clone stands one base away. Sequenced on an Illumina HiSeq 2500. Quantitative 5'-RACE with molecular barcodes was used to prepare TCR beta libraries. Under the source paper's analysis protocol: A new computational method, built on a probabilistic model of VDJ rearrangement, was used to identify disease-linked TCR variants. TCRdb's own reprocessing of the public reads used fastp at Q25 and MiXCR and kept productive beta chains. One record per CDR3 amino acid sequence lists the most common genes and DNA. These V and J calls originate from TCRdb's pipeline instead of the authors' own analysis. In all, the sample holds about 330,000 distinct CDR3 sequences, and 7% to 9% of those were seen once. Roughly 14% of the sample goes to the ten largest clones.

This TCR was sampled from a male donor with ankylosing spondylitis. The sequence joins TRBV7-2 to TRBJ1-5; the D gene assignment is ambiguous. The sequencing input was blood, either unsorted or a sorted T cell fraction (not recorded which). The DNA sequence is as follows: TGTGCCAGCAGCTGGGTAGCAGAAAATCAGCCCCAGCATTTT. Translation gives CASSWVAENQPQHF.